The T cell receptor (beta chain) under discussion was sequenced for a study of blood T cell repertoires in COVID-19 (dated by TCRdb to about 2020). The study in broad terms: Samples from collaborators originated in the United States, Italy and Spain and spanned both the acute and convalescent phases of COVID-19. The prospective study material was composed of cDNA or gDNA derived from T cells, B-cell-depleted T cells, or PBMCs. Deeply sampled blood TCRbeta repertoires from subjects exposed to, actively infected with, or recovered from COVID-19 were included in the dataset. The repertoires were released in a freely available public database intended as a resource for research on the immune response to SARS-CoV-2. Samples came from the ongoing ImmuneRACE study (first 160 participants) plus 1,254 subjects from 6 global collaborators. Sample metadata almost always included a de-identified subject ID, COVID-19 status, age in years and sex. Where available, HLA class I and class II types were taken from metadata supplied by the sample provider and were not determined by assay-based typing. Broad study findings and their caveats: The amount of clinical and demographic metadata varied by source and participant and was provided uncurated.

The V end loses 4 bases and the J end loses 0 bases, and a stretch of 9 bases separates them. Including cysteine and phenylalanine, the CDR3 has 14 amino acids. The sequence is cut down to CDR3 DNA, 42 bases in frame from base 1. CDR1 LGHDT and CDR2 YNNKEL were looked up in the germline V gene (reference sequence). Remarks on this clone: Its specific antigen is unknown. No qualities accompany the bases; no much larger clone lies one base away.

The collaborating institutions used their own protocols to collect whole blood in K2EDTA tubes. For TCRbeta analysis, collaborator samples were shipped as frozen whole blood, as isolated PBMCs, or as DNA extracted from either sample type. TCRbeta CDR3 regions were amplified from genomic DNA using the immunoSEQ Assay, a bias-controlled multiplex PCR. On the study's bioinformatics: Within the assay, amplification of reference gene primers was used to estimate how many nucleated cells each sample contained. To quantify the absolute abundance of each unique TCRbeta CDR3 rearrangement, sequence reads were collapsed and filtered. For each sample, productive Simpson clonality was calculated as the square root of Simpson's diversity index over productive rearrangements. In its TCRdb copy, this immuneACCESS table keeps in-frame sequences only and misses some clones. Where compared with another copy, unresolved V genes explain less than half of these, and the others have no known cause. V, J and clone size were drawn from that table, and D and trimming were deduced from the DNA. In all, the sample holds 85,000 to 90,000 clones, and 85% to 95% of those were seen once. Of the sample, about 2.5% is held by the ten largest clones.

The sequencing input was peripheral blood. The chain is made from TRBV3-1 (or the pseudogene TRBV3-2) and TRBJ2-5; possibly the D gene is TRBD2, per 5 matching bases. This receptor was taken from a human donor with active COVID-19. The donor label of this sample is uncertain. The DNA is TGTGCCAGCAGCCCGCGGACTTACCAAGAGACCCAGTACTTC. It encodes CASSPRTYQETQYF.